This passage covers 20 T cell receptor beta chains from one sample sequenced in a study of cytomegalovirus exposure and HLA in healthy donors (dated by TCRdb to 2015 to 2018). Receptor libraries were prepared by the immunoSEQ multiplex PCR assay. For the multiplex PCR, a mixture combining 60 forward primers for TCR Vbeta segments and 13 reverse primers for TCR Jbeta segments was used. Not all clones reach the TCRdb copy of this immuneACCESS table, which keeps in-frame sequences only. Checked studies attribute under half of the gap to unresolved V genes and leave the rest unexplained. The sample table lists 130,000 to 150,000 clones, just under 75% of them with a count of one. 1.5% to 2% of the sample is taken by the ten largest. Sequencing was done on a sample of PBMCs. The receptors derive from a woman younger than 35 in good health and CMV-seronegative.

DNA for the CDR3: TGCGCCAGCAGCTGCCGGGACAGGGGTAACGAGCAGTACGTC. Protein: CASSCRDRGNEQYV. V is TRBV5-1 and J is TRBJ2-7; 10 bases align to TRBD1. V shed 3 bases, J shed 5 bases, and the junction held 5 bases outside the gene matches. The CDR3 has 14 amino acids. Germline CDR1 and CDR2: SGHRS and YFSETQ.

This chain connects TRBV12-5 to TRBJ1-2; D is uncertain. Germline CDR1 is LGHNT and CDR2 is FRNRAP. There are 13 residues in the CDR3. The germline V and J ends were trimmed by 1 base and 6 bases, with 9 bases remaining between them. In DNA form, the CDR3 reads TGTGCTAGTGGTTTGGCCCGAACTGATGGCTACACCTTC. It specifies CASGLARTDGYTF.

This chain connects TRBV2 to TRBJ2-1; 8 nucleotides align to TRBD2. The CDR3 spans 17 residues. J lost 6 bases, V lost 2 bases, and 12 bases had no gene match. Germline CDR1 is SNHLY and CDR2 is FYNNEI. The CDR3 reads CASSEFGGGRPGNEQFF. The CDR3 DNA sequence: TGTGCCAGCAGTGAATTCGGGGGGGGCCGGCCTGGCAATGAGCAGTTCTTC.

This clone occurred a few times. The CDR3 DNA reads as TGTGCCAGCAGCCTGAGACTAGGGGTCGGGGAGCTGTTTTTT. Its translation is CASSLRLGVGELFF. V is TRBV7-8 and J is TRBJ2-2; possibly TRBD2 for D (6 bases). In germline, CDR1 is SGHVS, CDR2 FQNEAQ. The CDR3 contains 14 residues. V lost 5 bases to trimming and J lost 7 bases, with 14 bases between them.

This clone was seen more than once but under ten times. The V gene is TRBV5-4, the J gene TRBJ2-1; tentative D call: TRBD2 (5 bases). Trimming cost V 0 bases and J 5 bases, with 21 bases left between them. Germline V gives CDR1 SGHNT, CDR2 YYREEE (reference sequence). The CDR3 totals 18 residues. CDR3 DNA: TGTGCCAGCAGCTTGGGCCCCCGGGGTAGCCGAACTAACAATGAGCAGTTCTTC. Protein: CASSLGPRGSRTNNEQFF.

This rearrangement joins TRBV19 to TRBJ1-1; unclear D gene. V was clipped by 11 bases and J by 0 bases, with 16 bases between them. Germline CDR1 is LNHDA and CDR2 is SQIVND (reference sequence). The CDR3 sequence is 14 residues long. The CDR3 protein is CASTMGRVNTEAFF. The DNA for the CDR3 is TGTGCCTCGACCATGGGCAGAGTGAACACTGAAGCTTTCTTT.

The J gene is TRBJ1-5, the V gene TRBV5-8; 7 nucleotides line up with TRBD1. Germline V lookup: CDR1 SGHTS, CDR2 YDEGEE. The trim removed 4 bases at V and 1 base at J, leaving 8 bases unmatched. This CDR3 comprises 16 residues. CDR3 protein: CASSLTGVRSNQPQHF. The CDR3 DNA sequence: TGTGCCAGCAGCCTAACAGGGGTTAGGAGCAATCAGCCCCAGCATTTT.

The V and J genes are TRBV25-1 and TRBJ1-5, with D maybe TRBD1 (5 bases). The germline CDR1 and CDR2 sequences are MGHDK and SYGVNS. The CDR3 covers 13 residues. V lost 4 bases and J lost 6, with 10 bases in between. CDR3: CASSAGMGQPQHF. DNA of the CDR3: TGTGCCAGCAGTGCAGGGATGGGTCAGCCCCAGCATTTT.

CDR3 in amino acids: CASSPTSGRGYEQFF. The CDR3 bases are TGTGCCAGCAGCCCCACTAGCGGGAGGGGGTATGAGCAGTTCTTC. The chain links TRBV11-3 to TRBJ2-1; 13 positions match TRBD2. V lost 5 bases and J lost 8; bases outside the gene matches: 6. Germline CDR1 and CDR2: SGHNT and YENEEA. The CDR3 has 15 amino acids.

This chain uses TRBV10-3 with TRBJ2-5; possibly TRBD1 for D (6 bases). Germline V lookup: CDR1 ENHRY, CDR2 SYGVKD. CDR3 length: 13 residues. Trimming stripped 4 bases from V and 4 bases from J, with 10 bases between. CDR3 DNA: TGTGCCATCAGTGTGGGACACTCAGAGACCCAGTACTTC. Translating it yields CAISVGHSETQYF.

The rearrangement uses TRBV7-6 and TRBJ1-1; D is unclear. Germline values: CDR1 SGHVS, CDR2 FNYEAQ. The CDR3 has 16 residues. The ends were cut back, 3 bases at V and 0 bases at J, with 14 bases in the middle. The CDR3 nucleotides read TGTGCCAGCAGCTTCCCTTTGAGGGCAATGAACACTGAAGCTTTCTTT. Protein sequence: CASSFPLRAMNTEAFF.

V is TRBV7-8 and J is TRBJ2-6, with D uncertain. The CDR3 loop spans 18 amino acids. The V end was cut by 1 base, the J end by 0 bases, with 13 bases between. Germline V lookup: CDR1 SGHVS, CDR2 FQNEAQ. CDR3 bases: TGTGCCAGCAGCTTAGGGCAGGTGGGCCGCTCTGGGGCCAACGTCCTGACTTTC. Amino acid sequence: CASSLGQVGRSGANVLTF.

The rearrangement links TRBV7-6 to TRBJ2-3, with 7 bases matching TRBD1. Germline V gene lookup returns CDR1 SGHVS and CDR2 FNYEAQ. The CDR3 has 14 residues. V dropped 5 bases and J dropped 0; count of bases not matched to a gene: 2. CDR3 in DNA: TGTGCCAGCAGCCGACAGGGCAGCACAGATACGCAGTATTTT. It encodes CASSRQGSTDTQYF.

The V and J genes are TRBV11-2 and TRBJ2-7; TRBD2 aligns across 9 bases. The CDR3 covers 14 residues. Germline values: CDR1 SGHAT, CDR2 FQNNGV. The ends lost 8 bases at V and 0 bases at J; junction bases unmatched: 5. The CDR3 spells CASLPSGDSYEQYV. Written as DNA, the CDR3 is TGTGCCAGCTTACCTAGCGGGGACTCCTACGAGCAGTACGTC.

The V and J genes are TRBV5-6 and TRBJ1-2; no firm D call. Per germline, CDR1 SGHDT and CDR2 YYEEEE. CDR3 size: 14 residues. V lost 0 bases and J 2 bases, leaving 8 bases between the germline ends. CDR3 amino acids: CASSLDPRNYGYTF. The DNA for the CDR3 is TGTGCCAGCAGCTTGGATCCGCGGAACTATGGCTACACCTTC. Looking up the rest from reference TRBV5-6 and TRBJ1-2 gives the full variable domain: DAGVTQSPTHLIKTRGQQVTLRCSPKSGHDTVSWYQQALGQGPQFIFQYYEEEERQRGNFPDRFSGHQFPNYSSELNVNALLLGDSALYLCASSLDPRNYGYTFGSGTRLTVV.

The CDR3 sequence: CASSQAPQAQNQETQYF. CDR3 sequence (DNA): TGCGCCAGCAGCCAAGCGCCACAGGCCCAGAACCAAGAGACCCAGTACTTC. The chain employs TRBV4-1 and TRBJ2-5, with a weak D call TRBD1 (5 bases). Germline values: CDR1 MGHRA, CDR2 YSYEKL. The CDR3 has 17 amino acids. The ends were cut back, 1 base at V and 0 bases at J, with 15 bases in the middle.

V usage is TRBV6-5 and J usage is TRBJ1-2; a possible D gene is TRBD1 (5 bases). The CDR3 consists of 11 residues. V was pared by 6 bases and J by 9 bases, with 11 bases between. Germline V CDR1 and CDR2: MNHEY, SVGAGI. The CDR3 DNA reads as TGTGCCAGCAGCGGGAGGGGCCGCTACACCTTC. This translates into CASSGRGRYTF.

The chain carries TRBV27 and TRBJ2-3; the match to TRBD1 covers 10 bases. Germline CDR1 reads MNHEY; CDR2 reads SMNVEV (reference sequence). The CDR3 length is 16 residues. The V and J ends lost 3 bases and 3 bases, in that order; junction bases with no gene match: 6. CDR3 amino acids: CASSLLGQGPTDTQYF. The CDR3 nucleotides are TGTGCCAGCAGTTTGTTGGGACAGGGGCCAACAGATACGCAGTATTTT.

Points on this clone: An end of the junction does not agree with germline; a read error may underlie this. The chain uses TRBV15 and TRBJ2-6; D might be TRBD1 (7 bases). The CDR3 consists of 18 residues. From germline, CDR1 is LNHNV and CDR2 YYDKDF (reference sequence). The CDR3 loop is CATSRQKQGRSGANVPTF. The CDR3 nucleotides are TGTGCCACCAGCAGACAGAAACAGGGGAGGTCTGGGGCCAACGTCCCGACTTTC. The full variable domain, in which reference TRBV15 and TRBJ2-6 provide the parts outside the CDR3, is DAMVIQNPRYQVTQFGKPVTLSCSQTLNHNVMYWYQQKSSQAPKLLFHYYDKDFNNEADTPDNFQSRRPNTSFCFLDIRSPGLGDTAMYLCATSRQKQGRSGANVPTFGAGSRLTVL.

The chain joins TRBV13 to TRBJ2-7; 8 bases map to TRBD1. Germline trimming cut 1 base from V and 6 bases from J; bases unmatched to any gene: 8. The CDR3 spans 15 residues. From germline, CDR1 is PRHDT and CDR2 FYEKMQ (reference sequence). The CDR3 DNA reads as TGTGCCAGCAGCTTAGCGGGACAGGCAAGGCCCGAGCAGTACTTC. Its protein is CASSLAGQARPEQYF.